The next 23 T cell receptor beta chains were all read from a single sample in a study of shared clonotypes between healthy human individuals. Method: immunoSEQ multiplex PCR; TCRdb's copy keeps in-frame clones and lacks some. The repertoire has around 2.1 million clones, approximately 94% of them found once; the top ten carry about 0.13%. The sequencing sample was made of naive CD4+ T cells sorted from blood. Subset given: CD45RA+ positively selected. Receptors were obtained from a man younger than 35 in good health.

CDR3 coding DNA: TGTGCCAGCAGGGCCAGAAAGGGGGCGACCTACGAGCAGTACTTC. Translating gives CASRARKGATYEQYF. The rearrangement uses TRBV6-5 and TRBJ2-7; 7 bases align to TRBD1. CDR1 MNHEY and CDR2 SVGAGI come from the germline V gene. This CDR3 has 15 residues. The junction had 10 bases not matched to a gene; V was cut back by 6 bases and J by 2 bases.

The chain has TRBV2 and TRBJ2-2, with 9 bases fitting TRBD2. Germline V gene data show CDR1 as SNHLY and CDR2 as FYNNEI. The CDR3 totals 18 residues. Trimming cost V 2 bases and J 6 bases; bases outside gene matches: 13. The CDR3 sequence: CASSESRASGMKAGELFF. CDR3 nucleotides: TGTGCCAGCAGTGAATCTAGGGCTAGCGGGATGAAGGCCGGGGAGCTGTTTTTT.

With respect to this clone: Other DNA sequences in this specimen translate into the identical CDR3. The chain links TRBV11-2 to TRBJ2-5; the match to TRBD2 covers 11 bases. The CDR3 extends over 14 amino acids. CDR1 is SGHAT and CDR2 is FQNNGV in the germline V gene. Trimming took 3 bases from V and 3 from J; bases not matched to a gene: 0. The CDR3 nucleotides read TGTGCCAGCAGCTTGGGACTAGCGGAAGAGACCCAGTACTTC. This codes for CASSLGLAEETQYF.

In DNA form, the CDR3 reads TGTGCCAGCAGACCATCCGGGACTACTATATACGAGCAGTACTTC. Translation: CASRPSGTTIYEQYF. The V gene is TRBV5-6, the J gene TRBJ2-7; 7 bases agree with TRBD2. The junction had 12 bases not matched to a gene; V was cut back by 5 bases and J by 4 bases. Germline V CDR1 and CDR2: SGHDT, YYEEEE. CDR3 length: 15 amino acids.

The rearrangement uses TRBV9 and TRBJ1-2; TRBD1 matches 8 bases. The junction had 12 bases not matched to a gene; V was cut back by 4 bases and J by 7 bases. Germline CDR1 is SGDLS and CDR2 is YYNGEE. There are 15 residues in the CDR3. CDR3 region: CASSKPTGDYVGYTF. The DNA of the CDR3 is TGTGCCAGCAGCAAGCCGACAGGGGACTATGTTGGCTACACCTTC.

This sequence joins TRBV10-3 and TRBJ2-7, with unresolved D. The CDR3 is made up of 14 amino acids. Trimming left V 3 bases short and J 6 bases short, with 15 bases between. Germline CDR1 and CDR2: ENHRY and SYGVKD. The chain's CDR3 is CAISDSGYLLEQYF. The CDR3 DNA reads TGTGCCATCAGTGATTCTGGTTATCTCCTCGAGCAGTACTTC.

V gene TRBV13 combines with J gene TRBJ2-7; D is perhaps TRBD2 (5 bases). The germline V gene encodes CDR1 PRHDT and CDR2 FYEKMQ (reference sequence). This CDR3 has 15 amino acids. Trimming stripped 4 bases from V and 1 base from J, with 14 bases between. The CDR3 DNA is TGTGCCAGCAGCTCCCGAGGGAGTGGTTCCTACGAGCAGTACTTC. Translated: CASSSRGSGSYEQYF.

This chain uses TRBV9 with TRBJ2-5, with 7 positions matching TRBD2. Trimming cost V 0 bases and J 2 bases; bases outside gene matches: 4. This CDR3 has 15 amino acids. Germline V gene data show CDR1 as SGDLS and CDR2 as YYNGEE. The CDR3 coding sequence is TGTGCCAGCAGCGTAGAAGGAGCGGGACAAGAGACCCAGTACTTC. It is translated as CASSVEGAGQETQYF.

This clone was recorded only once. The V call is TRBV18, the J call TRBJ2-7, with D uncertain. V lost 6 bases and J lost 2, with 8 bases in between. The CDR3 is 12 amino acids. Per the germline V gene, CDR1 is KGHSH and CDR2 is LQKENI. CDR3 protein: CASSKRPYEQYF. The CDR3 nucleotides are TGTGCCAGCTCCAAACGACCCTACGAGCAGTACTTC.

The genes are TRBV11-3 and TRBJ2-2; no definite D call. Germline lookup yields CDR1 SGHNT and CDR2 YENEEA. The V and J ends lost 3 bases and 2 bases respectively, with 4 bases between them. The CDR3 contains 13 residues. CDR3 bases: TGTGCCAGCAGCTTTTCAAACACCGGGGAGCTGTTTTTT. Translation gives CASSFSNTGELFF.

The chain carries TRBV2 and TRBJ2-1, with D uncertain. With 7 bases removed from V and 0 bases from J, the gap between germline ends came to 13 bases. The CDR3 extends over 15 amino acids. In germline, CDR1 is SNHLY, CDR2 FYNNEI. CDR3 residues: CASNYGGNSYNEQFF. The CDR3 bases are TGTGCCAGCAATTATGGCGGAAACTCCTACAATGAGCAGTTCTTC.

This chain joins TRBV7-6 and TRBJ1-1, with a weak D call TRBD1 (6 bases). V lost 4 bases and J 4 bases, leaving 16 bases between the germline ends. The CDR3 has 15 residues. From germline, CDR1 is SGHVS and CDR2 FNYEAQ. Here the CDR3 DNA reads TGTGCCAGCAGCTACAATACCCAAGGGGGCACTGAAGCTTTCTTT. Amino acid sequence: CASSYNTQGGTEAFF.

V usage is TRBV11-3 and J usage is TRBJ2-1; 9 bases are a match to TRBD2. The length of the CDR3 is 16 residues. Per the germline V gene, CDR1 is SGHNT and CDR2 is YENEEA. V gave up 5 bases and J gave up 4 bases; unmatched junction bases: 9. The CDR3 is CASSPQGLAGYNEQFF. The CDR3 nucleotides read TGTGCCAGCAGCCCCCAGGGGCTAGCGGGGTACAATGAGCAGTTCTTC.

This chain uses TRBV2 with TRBJ2-1, with a possible D match to TRBD1 (6 bases). The length of the CDR3 is 13 residues. V was clipped by 0 bases and J by 15 bases, with 15 bases between them. Germline values: CDR1 SNHLY, CDR2 FYNNEI. This CDR3 reads CASSEAGFPGVFF. In DNA form, the CDR3 reads TGTGCCAGCAGTGAAGCGGGTTTCCCAGGGGTGTTCTTC.

The gene calls are TRBV11-3 and TRBJ2-7; 9 bases match TRBD2. V was pared by 1 base and J by 2 bases, with 0 bases of the junction left unmatched. CDR1 is SGHNT, CDR2 YENEEA, per germline. There are 14 residues in the CDR3. CDR3 in DNA: TGTGCCAGCAGCTTAGCTAGCGGGGCCTACGAGCAGTACTTC. It encodes CASSLASGAYEQYF.

Concerning this clone: The sample has other DNA sequences that encode this CDR3 too. The chain has TRBV30 and TRBJ1-1; maybe TRBD1 (6 bases). V was clipped by 2 bases and J by 1 base, with 8 bases between them. Germline CDR1 reads GTSNPN; CDR2 reads SVGIG (reference sequence). This CDR3 has 13 residues. The DNA of the CDR3 is TGTGCCTGGAGTCCGACAGGGAACACTGAAGCTTTCTTT. This translates into CAWSPTGNTEAFF.

This rearrangement joins TRBV5-1 to TRBJ1-4, with D tentatively TRBD1 (5 bases). V was clipped by 3 bases and J by 5 bases, with 14 bases between them. The CDR3 contains 15 residues. Germline V gene data show CDR1 as SGHRS and CDR2 as YFSETQ. As DNA, the CDR3 is TGCGCCAGCAGCTACCAGGGCCTGGGCAATGAAAAACTGTTTTTT. This translates into CASSYQGLGNEKLFF.

The genes are TRBV6-1 and TRBJ1-4, with D unresolved. Germline-derived CDR1 and CDR2 are MNHNS and SASEGT. Trimming shortened V by 1 base and J by 2 bases, and 8 bases separated the two germline ends. This CDR3 region has 15 residues. The CDR3 region is CASSEGGGTNEKLFF. CDR3 in DNA: TGTGCCAGCAGTGAAGGTGGTGGGACTAATGAAAAACTGTTTTTT.

The genes are TRBV7-9 and TRBJ1-1; D remains ambiguous. The CDR3 covers 15 residues. Germline V gene lookup returns CDR1 SEHNR and CDR2 FQNEAQ (reference sequence). V was pared by 0 bases and J by 1 base, with 9 bases between. CDR3 DNA: TGTGCCAGCAGCTTAGCGCTGGGGAGGAACACTGAAGCTTTCTTT. It is translated as CASSLALGRNTEAFF.

This clone was found once. The chain employs TRBV2 and TRBJ1-6; 7 nucleotides line up with TRBD1. V was pared by 6 bases and J by 8 bases, with 7 bases of the junction left unmatched. The CDR3 sequence is 14 residues long. CDR1 is SNHLY, CDR2 FYNNEI, per germline. The CDR3 bases are TGTGCCAGCAGCCCGGACAGGAATGATTCACCCCTCCACTTT. Protein product: CASSPDRNDSPLHF.

The chain uses TRBV6-5 and TRBJ2-7, with D possibly being TRBD1 or TRBD2 (5 bases each). The CDR3 has 16 amino acids. Deletions cut 0 bases from V and 0 bases from J, with 12 bases between. Germline assignment: CDR1 MNHEY and CDR2 SVGAGI. This CDR3 is CASSYSWDLSSYEQYF. The CDR3 bases are TGTGCCAGCAGTTACTCATGGGACCTCTCCTCCTACGAGCAGTACTTC.

The rearrangement joins TRBV5-4 to TRBJ2-7; a weak D match, TRBD1 (5 bases). Between the trimmed V and J ends, which lost 3 bases and 2 bases, there was a span of 15 bases. Germline lookup yields CDR1 SGHNT and CDR2 YYREEE (reference sequence). CDR3 length: 15 residues. Here the CDR3 reads CASSSSSGIPYEQYF. The DNA of the CDR3 is TGTGCCAGCAGCTCTAGTTCAGGGATTCCCTACGAGCAGTACTTC.

The chain joins TRBV11-2 to TRBJ2-7; D call uncertain. Germline V gene data show CDR1 as SGHAT and CDR2 as FQNNGV. This CDR3 spans 12 amino acids. V gave up 5 bases and J gave up 6 bases, with 11 bases separating them. The CDR3 bases are TGTGCCAGCAGCCCCCGCCCCGGCGAGCAGTACTTC. Its translation is CASSPRPGEQYF.